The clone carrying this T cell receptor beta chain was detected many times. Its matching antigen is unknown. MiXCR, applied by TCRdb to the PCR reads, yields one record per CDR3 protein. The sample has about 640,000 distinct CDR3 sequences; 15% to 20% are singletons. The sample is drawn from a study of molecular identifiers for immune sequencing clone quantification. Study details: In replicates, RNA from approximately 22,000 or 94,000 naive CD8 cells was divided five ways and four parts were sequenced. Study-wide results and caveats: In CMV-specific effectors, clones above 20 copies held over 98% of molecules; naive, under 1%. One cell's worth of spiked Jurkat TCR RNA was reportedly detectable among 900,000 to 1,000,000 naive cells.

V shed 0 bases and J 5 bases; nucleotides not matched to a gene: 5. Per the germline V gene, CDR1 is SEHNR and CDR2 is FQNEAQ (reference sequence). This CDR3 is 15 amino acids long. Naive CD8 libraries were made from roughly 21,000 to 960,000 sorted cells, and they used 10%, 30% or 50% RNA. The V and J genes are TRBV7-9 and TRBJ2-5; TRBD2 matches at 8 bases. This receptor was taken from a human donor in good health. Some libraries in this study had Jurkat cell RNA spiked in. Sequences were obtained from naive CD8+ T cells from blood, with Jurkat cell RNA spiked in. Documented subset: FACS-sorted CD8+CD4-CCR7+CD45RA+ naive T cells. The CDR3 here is CASSLARGASETQYF. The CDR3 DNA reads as TGTGCCAGCAGCTTAGCGCGGGGGGCATCGGAGACCCAGTACTTC.